This T cell receptor beta chain emerged from a study of cytomegalovirus exposure and HLA in healthy donors. The wider study: The 120 validation repertoires and the approximately 700 first-cohort repertoires shared a platform, a later analysis reported. General study findings and limits: A list of around 150 TCR beta chains associated with cytomegalovirus was given. Subsequent analysis revealed that first-cohort TCR clusters tended to co-occur in the approximately 120 validation repertoires.

Libraries were prepared by immunoSEQ multiplex PCR; TCRdb keeps only in-frame clonotypes and omits some of them. The sample lists roughly 48,000 clones; approximately 95% were seen once. CDR1 is SGHDT, CDR2 YYEEEE, per germline. V shed 4 bases, J shed 5 bases, and the junction held 12 bases outside the gene matches. This CDR3 has 15 amino acids. About this clone itself: Its antigen is unknown.

The TCR sequence derives from a woman aged 18-29 years in good health and CMV-seropositive. The gene calls are TRBV5-6 and TRBJ2-7; 7 positions match TRBD1. Sample: PBMCs. CDR3 sequence (DNA): TGTGCCAGCAGCCCTGGTTCAGGGGGTAGGCACGAGCAGTACTTC. This gives the protein CASSPGSGGRHEQYF. The full variable domain, rest sourced from reference TRBV5-6 and TRBJ2-7, is DAGVTQSPTHLIKTRGQQVTLRCSPKSGHDTVSWYQQALGQGPQFIFQYYEEEERQRGNFPDRFSGHQFPNYSSELNVNALLLGDSALYLCASSPGSGGRHEQYFGPGTRLTVT.